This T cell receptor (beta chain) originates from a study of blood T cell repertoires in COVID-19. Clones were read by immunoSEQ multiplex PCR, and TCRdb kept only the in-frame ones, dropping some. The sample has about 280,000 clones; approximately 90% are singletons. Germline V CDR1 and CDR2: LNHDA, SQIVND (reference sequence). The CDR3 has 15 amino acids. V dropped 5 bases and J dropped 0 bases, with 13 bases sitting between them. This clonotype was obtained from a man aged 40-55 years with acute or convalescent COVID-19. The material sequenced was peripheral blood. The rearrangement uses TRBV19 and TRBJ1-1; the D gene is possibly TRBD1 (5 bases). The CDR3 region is CASSWGVGMNTEAFF. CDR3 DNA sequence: TGTGCCAGTAGTTGGGGGGTGGGTATGAACACTGAAGCTTTCTTT. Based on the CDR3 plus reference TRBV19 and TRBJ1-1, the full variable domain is DGGITQSPKYLFRKEGQNVTLSCEQNLNHDAMYWYRQDPGQGLRLIYYSQIVNDFQKGDIAEGYSVSREKKESFPLTVTSAQKNPTAFYLCASSWGVGMNTEAFFGQGTRLTVV.